This passage covers 8 T cell receptor beta chains from one sample sequenced in a study of cytomegalovirus exposure and HLA in healthy donors. 60 Vbeta and 13 Jbeta primers were used in PCR. The data were produced by immunoSEQ multiplex PCR, yet TCRdb's version contains in-frame clones alone and is incomplete. Seen here are approximately 97,000 clones, around 77% observed once, and the top ten hold more than 9.5%. Sequenced material: PBMCs. The origin of the receptors is a male donor in good health and CMV-seropositive.

This clone was counted between two and nine times. The rearrangement uses TRBV2 and TRBJ1-5, with D possibly matching TRBD1 (6 bases). The V end was cut by 11 bases, the J end by 3 bases, with 14 bases between. CDR1 SNHLY and CDR2 FYNNEI come from the germline V gene. The CDR3 length is 13 residues. For the CDR3, the DNA is TGTGCCGGGGGCTTAGACTACAATCAGCCCCAGCATTTT. This codes for CAGGLDYNQPQHF.

The CDR3 DNA reads as TGTGCCAGCAGTGTCAGGGGGCAGGGAGATACGCAGTATTTT. This sequence encodes CASSVRGQGDTQYF. The chain recombines TRBV2 with TRBJ2-3; 8 nucleotides align to TRBD1. V lost 4 bases and J lost 5; bases outside the gene matches: 5. In germline, CDR1 is SNHLY, CDR2 FYNNEI. CDR3 length: 14 amino acids.

This chain connects TRBV7-9 to TRBJ1-1; D is unresolved. V lost 5 bases and J lost 4, with 14 bases in between. Per germline, CDR1 SEHNR and CDR2 FQNEAQ (reference sequence). The CDR3 has 14 amino acids. CDR3 loop: CASSPSGEGTEAFF. DNA of the CDR3: TGTGCCAGCAGCCCGTCCGGGGAGGGCACTGAAGCTTTCTTT.

A single count supports this clone. This chain links TRBV15 with TRBJ2-2, with 10 bases aligning to TRBD1. This CDR3 comprises 15 residues. CDR1 is LNHNV and CDR2 is YYDKDF in the germline V gene (reference sequence). J gave up 6 bases and V 2 bases, and 3 bases lay outside the gene matches. The CDR3 sequence is CATSRTGTGAGELFF. CDR3 DNA sequence: TGTGCCACCAGCAGAACTGGGACAGGGGCCGGGGAGCTGTTTTTT.

This clone was seen once. J is TRBJ2-7 and V is TRBV15; D might be TRBD1 (5 bases). Germline V lookup: CDR1 LNHNV, CDR2 YYDKDF (reference sequence). This CDR3 region has 14 residues. Trimming shortened V by 4 bases and J by 2 bases, and 12 bases separated the two germline ends. The CDR3 DNA reads as TGTGCCACCAGCAAGTTTCAGGGTACCTACGAGCAGTACTTC. Protein product: CATSKFQGTYEQYF.

This clone was seen a handful of times. This chain connects TRBV18 to TRBJ1-6; 7 bases match TRBD1. In germline, CDR1 is KGHSH, CDR2 LQKENI. The J segment lost 6 bases and the V segment lost 6 bases, leaving 8 bases of the junction unmatched. CDR3 length: 15 amino acids. The DNA of the CDR3 is TGTGCCAGCTCTCTCCGGGACAGTAGTAATTCACCCCTCCACTTT. Translation gives CASSLRDSSNSPLHF.

The CDR3 reads CASSRSGTGFSGELFF. Here the CDR3 DNA reads TGTGCCAGCAGCCGATCCGGGACAGGGTTTAGCGGGGAGCTGTTTTTT. J is TRBJ2-2 and V is TRBV4-2; 9 nucleotides line up with TRBD1. In germline, CDR1 is LGHNA, CDR2 YNFKEQ. The CDR3 spans 16 residues. V lost 4 bases to trimming and J lost 7 bases; unmatched junction nucleotides: 10.

This chain uses TRBV11-3 with TRBJ2-7; D ambiguous. V lost 5 bases and J lost 6, with 8 bases in between. Germline CDR1 is SGHNT and CDR2 is YENEEA. The CDR3 is 11 amino acids. The CDR3 coding sequence is TGTGCCAGCAGCAGTCTGGCCGAGCAGTACTTC. It yields the protein CASSSLAEQYF.